Here is one T cell receptor beta chain with its context. No antigen is known for it. This CDR3 is 15 amino acids long. Germline V gene lookup returns CDR1 MDHEN and CDR2 SYDVKM. Trimming left V 2 bases short and J 4 bases short, with 14 bases between. The data were taken from a study of long-term antiretroviral therapy in people with HIV. Study-level results: Within the repertoire, clones expanded before ART were dominant at all time points. An increase in diversity followed ART, yet levels stayed below transplant donor controls.

The run of the v3.0 immunoSEQ assay was at survey level. Only in-frame clones appear in the TCRdb table, and some are missing; sequencing was by immunoSEQ multiplex PCR. Among over 10,000 clones listed, approximately 80% were seen once. The genes are TRBV28 and TRBJ1-2; no clear D gene. Specimen: unsorted PBMCs, collected 1.3 years after starting antiretroviral therapy. This receptor was taken from a woman aged 18-30 years with HIV. The CDR3 sequence is CASSLPLDGIYGYTF. The CDR3 coding sequence is TGTGCCAGCAGTTTACCCCTAGACGGAATCTATGGCTACACCTTC.